This is a list of T cell receptor beta chains from one sample in a study of Graves' ophthalmopathy and Graves' hyperthyroidism. MiXCR, run by TCRdb on the multiplex PCR reads, gives a single entry per CDR3 protein. The sample lists fewer than 600,000 distinct CDR3 sequences; 14% were seen once. Sequenced sample: blood. The receptors stem from a woman aged 25 to 45 with Graves' ophthalmopathy. Each CDR3 is given with its conserved first and last residue.

J | V | CDR3
TRBJ1-3 | TRBV7-9 | CASSLEVSGNTIYF
TRBJ2-2 | TRBV13 | CASSSRDTGAGELFF
TRBJ2-7 | TRBV13 | CASSLVAARGYEQYF
TRBJ1-2 | TRBV5-1 | CASSLAWHNDVWTF
TRBJ2-2 | TRBV5-6 | CASSLSLAATGELFF
TRBJ1-1 | TRBV5-1 | CASSDAVDTEAFF
TRBJ1-1 | TRBV9 | CASSVGGGTETFF
TRBJ1-5 | TRBV6-1 | CASSDWDRDSNQPQHF
TRBJ2-7 | TRBV7-8 | CASSLVGVGRSIPYEQYF
TRBJ2-4 | TRBV6-1 | CASSGGTSGTNIQYF
TRBJ1-1 | TRBV28 | CASTAGTEAFF
TRBJ1-2 | TRBV19 | CASSEGASTNYGYTF
TRBJ2-6 | TRBV28 | CASSPGQLSGANVLTF
TRBJ2-7 | TRBV12-3/TRBV12-4 | CASSFQLAGVSYEQYF
TRBJ1-1 | TRBV12-3/TRBV12-4 | CASSLVRALREAFF
TRBJ2-3 | TRBV7-2 | CASSLALAGDTQYF
TRBJ1-2 | TRBV4-2 | CASSQFGAPLRGYTF
TRBJ2-7 | TRBV4-1 | CASSQDKMSPSEQYF
TRBJ2-2 | TRBV11-2 | CASSLHQDTTWTTGELFF
TRBJ2-2 | TRBV6-4 | CASSDSPSGSTGELFF
TRBJ1-5 | TRBV12-3/TRBV12-4 | CASSGTGGHQPQHF
TRBJ2-2 | TRBV11-2 | CASSLGGTMNTGELFF
TRBJ1-1 | TRBV27 | CASSLTPWEALGTEAFF
TRBJ2-7 | TRBV20-1 | CSAPPLEGPYEQYF
TRBJ2-7 | TRBV28 | CASRQGIEGEQYF
TRBJ1-1 | TRBV6-5 | CASSSALRTEAFF
TRBJ2-3 | TRBV10-1 | CASSLGQGKDTQYF
TRBJ1-2 | TRBV6-1 | CASSRDSIYGYTF
TRBJ2-5 | TRBV25-1 | CASSESAGTVSETQYF
TRBJ1-1 | TRBV18 | CASSAGTGGGNEAFF
TRBJ1-2 | TRBV30 | CAWIETAGYTF
TRBJ2-5 | TRBV14 | CASSQDLKSPQETQYF
TRBJ1-6 | TRBV3-1 | CASSGDRGGSPLHF
TRBJ2-5 | TRBV25-1 | CASSEWSRGDQETQYF
TRBJ2-5 | TRBV6-5 | CASSYLYPGKETQYF
TRBJ2-7 | TRBV28 | CASGILGSYEQYF
TRBJ1-1 | TRBV12-3/TRBV12-4 | CASSFQGPSEAFF
TRBJ2-7 | TRBV6-2/TRBV6-3 | CASRIQGSYEQYF
TRBJ2-7 | TRBV12-3/TRBV12-4 | CASSRGTGASYEQYF
TRBJ1-1 | TRBV25-1 | CASSDYPSREGEAFF
TRBJ2-2 | TRBV6-1 | CASTPGLATGELFF
TRBJ2-7 | TRBV20-1 | CSADRVLLGEQYF
TRBJ1-6 | TRBV28 | CASSFRTAMNSPLHF
TRBJ2-5 | TRBV28 | CASSPTGTGLQETQYF
TRBJ2-7 | TRBV11-1 | CASSLNPYRGHLEQYF
TRBJ2-7 | TRBV7-9 | CASSPTYRGHEQYF
TRBJ2-7 | TRBV18 | CASSPGLSGAILNEQYF
TRBJ1-6 | TRBV7-6 | CASSPTGGAYNSPLHF
TRBJ2-2 | TRBV5-1 | CASSFHSRTGRGELFF
TRBJ1-5 | TRBV15 | CATSIGTAGNQPQHF